Each of the 26 T cell receptor beta chains below was sequenced from the same sample in a study of T cells in Graves' hyperthyroidism and ophthalmopathy (dated by TCRdb to between 2018 and 2021). The library was prepared using multiplex PCR. TCRdb lists the instrument as Illumina HiSeq 2000. TCR beta CDR3 regions were amplified from RNA transcripts. The TCR CDR3 was subjected to a first round of RT-PCR using the HTBI primer set and the Qiagen OneStep RT-PCR kit. TCRdb applied fastp at Q25 and MiXCR to the public reads, then kept only in-frame beta chains. When rows share a CDR3 protein, they turn into one entry using the most common DNA and genes. The sample profile shows about 560,000 distinct CDR3 sequences; around 13% of them were found once. About 14% of the sample is taken by the ten largest. Sequenced material: blood. The receptors come from a woman aged 40 to 50 with Graves' hyperthyroidism.

This clonotype showed up many times. The genes are TRBV11-1 and TRBJ1-1, with a possible D match to TRBD1 (6 bases). The CDR3 is 15 amino acids. Germline CDR1 is SGHAT and CDR2 is FQDESV (reference sequence). V dropped 5 bases and J dropped 2 bases, with 15 bases sitting between them. The CDR3 reads CASSHRTASNTEAFF. The CDR3 region has the DNA TGTGCCAGCAGCCATCGGACAGCTTCTAACACTGAAGCTTTCTTT.

This clonotype was detected many times. The chain has TRBV7-3 and TRBJ2-3, with D possibly TRBD1 on 6 matching bases. This CDR3 spans 14 amino acids. V was cut by 6 bases and J by 2 bases, with 12 bases left in between. Germline V gives CDR1 SGHTA, CDR2 FQGTGA. The CDR3 here is CASSGGLPTDTQYF. CDR3 nucleotides: TGTGCCAGCAGTGGGGGCCTTCCCACAGATACGCAGTATTTT.

At least ten counts were recorded for this clonotype. The chain has TRBV24-1 and TRBJ2-7; D gene unclear. The CDR3 has 17 residues. The V end lost 0 bases, the J end lost 2 bases, and 16 bases lay between the germline ends. Germline V gene lookup returns CDR1 KGHDR and CDR2 SFDVKD. The DNA of the CDR3 is TGTGCCACCAGTGATTTGGAGGTAGGGTCAAAGCCCTACGAGCAGTACTTC. Protein sequence: CATSDLEVGSKPYEQYF.

This clonotype was recorded at least ten times. The rearrangement links TRBV28 to TRBJ2-7, with a tentative D call TRBD1 (7 bases). This CDR3 comprises 13 residues. V was shortened by 8 bases and J by 3 bases, with 14 bases between the two germline ends. Germline V CDR1 and CDR2: MDHEN, SYDVKM. The CDR3 sequence is CASGRGVIYEQYF. The CDR3 DNA is TGTGCCAGCGGCAGGGGGGTTATCTACGAGCAGTACTTC. The complete variable domain, with remaining parts taken from reference TRBV28 and TRBJ2-7, reads DVKVTQSSRYLVKRTGEKVFLECVQDMDHENMFWYRQDPGLGLRLIYFSYDVKMKEKGDIPEGYSVSREKKERFSLILESASTNQTSMYLCASGRGVIYEQYFGPGTRLTVT.

This clonotype has ten or more counts. CDR3 nucleotides: TGTGCCAGCAGTTTAAGTACAGGGGCGGATACGCAGTATTTT. Amino acid sequence: CASSLSTGADTQYF. V gene TRBV12-3 or TRBV12-4 combines with J gene TRBJ2-3; 7 nucleotides line up with TRBD1. V was clipped by 2 bases and J by 6 bases; unmatched bases: 5. This CDR3 is 14 amino acids long.

This clonotype was observed at least ten times. The rearrangement uses TRBV7-2 and TRBJ2-3; 13 bases line up with TRBD2. V shed 5 bases, J shed 4 bases, and the junction held 6 bases outside the gene matches. There are 16 residues in the CDR3. Germline assignment: CDR1 SGHTA and CDR2 FQGNSA. CDR3 in DNA: TGTGCCAGCAGCCACAGACTAGCGGGGGGTGCAGATACGCAGTATTTT. Translation: CASSHRLAGGADTQYF. Using reference TRBV7-2 and TRBJ2-3 for the parts outside the CDR3, the full variable domain is GAGVSQSPSNKVTEKGKDVELRCDPISGHTALYWYRQSLGQGLEFLIYFQGNSAPDKSGLPSDRFSAERTGGSVSTLTIQRTQQEDSAVYLCASSHRLAGGADTQYFGPGTRLTVL.

This clonotype was found many times. V and J are TRBV28 and TRBJ2-1; a weak D match, TRBD1 (5 bases). CDR1 and CDR2 from the germline V gene are MDHEN and SYDVKM. This CDR3 comprises 12 residues. V lost 3 bases and J 7 bases, leaving 7 bases between the germline ends. The CDR3 nucleotides read TGTGCCAGCAGTTTTAGGGGTAATGAGCAGTTCTTC. This translates into CASSFRGNEQFF.

This clonotype was recorded at least ten times. The CDR3: CASSLGTINEQFF. The CDR3 bases are TGTGCCAGCAGTTTAGGGACTATCAATGAGCAGTTCTTC. This chain links TRBV12-3 or TRBV12-4 with TRBJ2-1; TRBD2 might be the D (6 bases). Between the trimmed V and J ends, which lost 1 base and 6 bases, there was a span of 7 bases. The CDR3 contains 13 residues.

The table lists this clonotype with a few counts. This may stem from a read error, because a much larger clone lies one nucleotide away. J is TRBJ2-3 and V is TRBV9, with unresolved D. CDR3 length: 13 amino acids. Germline V CDR1 and CDR2: SGDLS, YYNGEE. As DNA, the CDR3 is TGTGCCAGCAGCGTAGGAATTACAGATACGCGGTATTTT. Translation gives CASSVGITDTRYF.

This clonotype was observed a handful of times. Its ends do not fully match the called genes, so a read error is possible. The gene calls are TRBV19 and TRBJ1-2; D gene ambiguous. Germline V gene data show CDR1 as LNHDA and CDR2 as SQIVND (reference sequence). CDR3 length equals 14 residues. The CDR3 spells CASSIPGPNSGYTF. The CDR3, as DNA: TGTGCCAGTAGTATCCCTGGACCCAACTCTGGCTACACCTTC. Combining the CDR3 with reference TRBV19 and TRBJ1-2 gives the whole variable domain DGGITQSPKYLFRKEGQNVTLSCEQNLNHDAMYWYRQDPGQGLRLIYYSQIVNDFQKGDIAEGYSVSREKKESFPLTVTSAQKNPTAFYLCASSIPGPNSGYTFGSGTRLTVV.

This clonotype was counted a few times. The chain uses TRBV10-3 and TRBJ1-4; 7 bases line up with TRBD1. The CDR3 spans 15 residues. V shed 2 bases, J shed 8 bases, and the junction held 8 bases outside the gene matches. The germline gives CDR1 ENHRY, CDR2 SYGVKD. CDR3 in amino acids: CAISEVTGIGEKLFF. The CDR3 region has the DNA TGTGCCATCAGTGAGGTGACAGGGATTGGGGAAAAACTGTTTTTT.

This clonotype was found many times. This sequence joins TRBV5-1 and TRBJ2-2, with 8 bases matching TRBD1. CDR1 is SGHRS, CDR2 YFSETQ, per germline. Losses at the gene ends were 7 bases for V and 0 bases for J; bases not matched to a gene: 8. The CDR3 sequence is 16 residues long. The CDR3 loop reads CASSRAGGSNTGELFF. The CDR3 DNA is TGCGCCAGCTCACGGGCAGGGGGCTCGAACACCGGGGAGCTGTTTTTT.

Many counts were recorded for this clonotype. V usage is TRBV29-1 and J usage is TRBJ2-7, with a possible D match to TRBD2 (6 bases). Germline-derived CDR1 and CDR2 are SQVTM and ANQGSEA. The CDR3 covers 14 residues. With 1 base removed from V and 0 bases from J, the gap between germline ends came to 10 bases. CDR3 amino acids: CSVEGGGSSYEQYF. DNA of the CDR3: TGCAGCGTTGAAGGTGGGGGGTCCTCCTACGAGCAGTACTTC.

V and J are TRBV7-2 and TRBJ2-3, with a tentative D call TRBD1 (5 bases). CDR3 size: 15 residues. V lost 5 bases to trimming and J lost 10 bases, with 22 bases between them. Germline CDR1 reads SGHTA; CDR2 reads FQGNSA. CDR3 protein: CASSNYKLTDAAQYF. CDR3 bases: TGTGCCAGCAGCAACTACAAACTGACAGATGCAGCGCAGTATTTT.

A note on this clonotype: Just one base apart from a much larger clone, this may be a read error. V is TRBV29-1 and J is TRBJ2-3, with D tentatively TRBD2 (6 bases). The germline V gene encodes CDR1 SQVTM and CDR2 ANQGSEA. V was trimmed by 0 bases and J by 8 bases, leaving 15 bases between them. The CDR3 runs 14 residues. CDR3 in DNA: TGCAGCGTTGAAGAGGTAGCGGTCCTGGGTACGCAGTATTTT. It specifies CSVEEVAVLGTQYF.

The chain carries TRBV15 and TRBJ1-5; maybe TRBD1 (5 bases). CDR1 LNHNV and CDR2 YYDKDF come from the germline V gene (reference sequence). Deletions cut 0 bases from V and 4 bases from J, with 13 bases between. The length of the CDR3 is 16 residues. The CDR3 spells CATSRDRVEGNQPQHF. Here the CDR3 DNA reads TGTGCCACCAGCAGAGACAGGGTTGAGGGGAATCAGCCCCAGCATTTT.

This clonotype was picked up many times. The chain uses TRBV28 and TRBJ2-1, with 8 bases that match TRBD1. This CDR3 spans 17 amino acids. Germline CDR1 and CDR2: MDHEN and SYDVKM. The V gene end was trimmed by 5 bases and the J gene end by 0 bases; junction bases not matched to a gene: 9. The CDR3, as DNA: TGTGCCAGCAGTCCGACAGGGGCTGTTGGCTCCTACAATGAGCAGTTCTTC. Protein product: CASSPTGAVGSYNEQFF.

This clonotype was found many times. Mismatch with germline at one junction end may stem from a read error. The V call is TRBV7-2, the J call TRBJ2-7; no reliable D call. Germline assignment: CDR1 SGHTA and CDR2 FQGNSA. CDR3 length: 13 amino acids. The CDR3 reads CASSLSSSHEQYF. In DNA form, the CDR3 reads TGTGCCAGCAGCTTATCCTCCTCCCACGAGCAGTACTTC. Full variable domain (missing parts from reference TRBV7-2 and TRBJ2-7): GAGVSQSPSNKVTEKGKDVELRCDPISGHTALYWYRQSLGQGLEFLIYFQGNSAPDKSGLPSDRFSAERTGGSVSTLTIQRTQQEDSAVYLCASSLSSSHEQYFGPGTRLTVT.

This clonotype was seen more than once but under ten times. The V and J genes are TRBV20-1 and TRBJ2-1; TRBD1 aligns across 8 bases. Germline CDR1 and CDR2: DFQATT and SNEGSKA (reference sequence). The CDR3 spans 16 residues. The J segment lost 8 bases and the V segment lost 0 bases, leaving 12 bases of the junction unmatched. The CDR3 loop reads CSARDTGTGTGYEQFF. CDR3 bases: TGCAGTGCTAGAGACACCGGGACAGGAACGGGCTATGAGCAGTTCTTC.

The chain employs TRBV29-1 and TRBJ2-7; D is unresolved. The germline V and J ends were trimmed by 0 bases and 3 bases, with 9 bases remaining between them. The CDR3 is made up of 13 amino acids. Germline values: CDR1 SQVTM, CDR2 ANQGSEA. The CDR3: CSVEDLQNYEQYF. For the CDR3, the DNA is TGCAGCGTTGAAGATCTCCAGAACTACGAGCAGTACTTC.

This clonotype was counted ten times or more. Here the CDR3 reads CSAGNRTPGNSPLHF. As DNA, the CDR3 is TGCAGTGCTGGGAACAGGACTCCAGGGAATTCACCCCTCCACTTT. The gene calls are TRBV20-1 and TRBJ1-6; maybe TRBD1 (5 bases). The ends were cut back, 5 bases at V and 7 bases at J, with 18 bases in the middle. Germline CDR1 reads DFQATT; CDR2 reads SNEGSKA (reference sequence). This CDR3 comprises 15 residues.

This chain joins TRBV4-1 and TRBJ2-7, with 12 positions matching TRBD2. The CDR3 sequence is 17 residues long. With V trimmed by 4 bases and J by 3 bases, 10 bases remained unmatched. The germline CDR1 and CDR2 sequences are MGHRA and YSYEKL. The CDR3 nucleotides read TGCGCCAGCAGCCGCTCGGGACTAGCGGGCGGGTTCTACGAGCAGTACTTC. The encoded protein is CASSRSGLAGGFYEQYF.

This clonotype was found a few times. This chain joins TRBV12-5 and TRBJ2-7; D perhaps matches TRBD1 (6 bases). Trimming cost V 6 bases and J 3 bases, with 15 bases left between them. Per germline, CDR1 LGHNT and CDR2 FRNRAP. CDR3 length: 14 residues. The CDR3 coding sequence is TGTGCTAGTGGGGCATCGACAGGAGGCTACGAGCAGTACTTC. The encoded protein is CASGASTGGYEQYF.

This clonotype occurred many times. The rearrangement links TRBV5-1 to TRBJ2-1; 7 bases line up with TRBD2. CDR1 is SGHRS and CDR2 is YFSETQ in the germline V gene. V shed 4 bases and J 5 bases; nucleotides not matched to a gene: 6. This CDR3 is 14 amino acids long. The CDR3 here is CASSKETSNNEQFF. As DNA, the CDR3 is TGCGCCAGCAGCAAGGAGACTAGCAACAATGAGCAGTTCTTC.

This clonotype was detected many times. The chain links TRBV7-8 to TRBJ2-4; D remains unclear. CDR3 size: 13 residues. In germline, CDR1 is SGHVS, CDR2 FQNEAQ. Trimming left V 2 bases short and J 4 bases short, with 6 bases between. The CDR3 reads CASSLSQKNIQYF. The CDR3 DNA reads as TGTGCCAGCAGCTTATCACAGAAAAACATTCAGTACTTC.

This clonotype occurred a few times. A read error may explain this, as a much larger clone is one base away. Since no conserved phenylalanine or tryptophan closes the CDR3, a read error is the likely cause. The gene calls are TRBV18 and TRBJ2-3; unclear D gene. Per the germline V gene, CDR1 is KGHSH and CDR2 is LQKENI. With 5 bases removed from V and 2 bases from J, the gap between germline ends came to 11 bases. The CDR3 length is 14 residues. The CDR3 nucleotides are TGTGCCAGCTCATCCGAACTTCCCACAGATACGCAGTATCTT. This gives the protein CASSSELPTDTQYL.